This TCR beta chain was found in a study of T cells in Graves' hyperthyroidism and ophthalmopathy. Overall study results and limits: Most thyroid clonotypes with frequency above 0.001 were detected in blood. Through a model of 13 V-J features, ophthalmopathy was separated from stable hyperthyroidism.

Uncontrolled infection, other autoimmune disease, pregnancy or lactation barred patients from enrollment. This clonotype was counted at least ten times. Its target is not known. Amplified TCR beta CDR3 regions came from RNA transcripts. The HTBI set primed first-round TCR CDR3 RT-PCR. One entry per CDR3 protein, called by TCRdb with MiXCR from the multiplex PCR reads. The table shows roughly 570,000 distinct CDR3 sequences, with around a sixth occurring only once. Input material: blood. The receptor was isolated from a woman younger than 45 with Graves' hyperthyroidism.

CDR3 DNA: TGTGCCAGCACCACGGAGGACCGGTGGGGCACCATATATTTT. This encodes CASTTEDRWGTIYF. The J gene is TRBJ1-3, the V gene TRBV28; no definite D call. The length of the CDR3 is 14 residues. Trimming shortened V by 7 bases and J by 9 bases, and 19 bases separated the two germline ends. The germline V gene has CDR1 MDHEN and CDR2 SYDVKM.